This T cell receptor beta chain is drawn from a study of post-analysis software for immune sequencing data (dated by TCRdb to about 2015). Notes on the research overall: The recorded disease courses included relapsing-remitting, secondary progressive and progressive-relapsing multiple sclerosis, and some patients had no subtype annotation. The patient repertoires were set against around ten previously published healthy control repertoires from donors whose ages ranged from about 6 to 27 years. A subset of samples was prepared in parallel using single-end sample barcoding, then pooled and co-amplified after Illumina adapter ligation. Study-wide findings and limitations: Compared with controls, multiple sclerosis patients had significantly lower normalized Chao1 diversity, a finding suggesting substantial peripheral T-cell clonal expansion. The multiple sclerosis patient group was slightly younger than the control group. Direct clustering with F measure showed strong co-clustering of samples prepared in the same batch, prompting a batch-effect correction. A handful of TRBV segments, including TRBV5-6, TRBV5-1 and TRBV20-1, were significantly more frequent in patients than controls.

Library preparation used PCR. TCRdb records Illumina HiSeq 2500 as the sequencer. To reduce PCR and sequencing biases, unique molecular identifiers were incorporated into the TCR beta cDNA libraries. Roughly 500,000 cDNA molecules were obtained for every 1 to 10 million input T cells, so each molecule roughly corresponded to one T cell. The same protocol used for the earlier healthy control dataset was applied to prepare and sequence the patient libraries. Samples belonging to the same batch were prepared together, multiplexed and sequenced on a shared HiSeq lane. On the study's bioinformatics: MIGEC was used to process the raw barcoded reads, and molecular identifier groups with only a single read were discarded before consensus assembly and CDR3 extraction. VDJtools was used for post-analysis of the clonotype tables, with diversity normalized by down-sampling every dataset to the smallest sample size. In repertoire overlap clustering, CDR3 amino acid sequences, but not nucleotide sequences, were matched to correct batch-related cross-sample contamination. TCRdb reprocessed the public reads (quality trimming at Q25 with fastp, clone calling with MiXCR) and kept in-frame beta chains. Identical CDR3 proteins give one entry, which carries the most common genes and DNA. These V and J calls originate from TCRdb's pipeline instead of the authors' own analysis. The sample table holds over 250,000 distinct CDR3 sequences, of which approximately 34% were seen once. The ten largest clones represent around 4.8% of the sample.

To demonstrate the VDJtools post-analysis software, the study profiled TCR beta repertoires from the peripheral blood of about a dozen young patients with multiple sclerosis. Multiple sclerosis patients were children and adolescents aged 6 to 15 years. This clonotype was picked up many times. This receptor's antigen is unknown. Base qualities are missing; no much larger clone stands one base away. The CDR1 and CDR2 encoded by the germline V gene (reference sequence) are SGHAT and FQDESV. Inclusive of the bounding cysteine and phenylalanine, the CDR3 is 17 residues long. This entry keeps only the CDR3 DNA: 51 bases, framed from base 1. V is pruned by 6 bases and J by 0 bases, leaving 11 bases of the junction without a gene match.

Sequencing was carried out using blood. The chain couples TRBV11-1 to TRBJ2-1, and TRBD2 matches 7 of the central bases. This clonotype originated in a girl aged 10-17 years with multiple sclerosis. The DNA reads TGTGCCAGCAGTCCCCCCCCGGGCGGGAGCTCCTACAATGAGCAGTTCTTC. Its protein product is CASSPPPGGSSYNEQFF.